Reported below is one T cell receptor (beta chain). The count of this clonotype is one. It has no known antigen specificity. The sample holds no much larger clone one base away, and base qualities are not on file. One read offers little support. These data belong to a study of CD8 T cells in Susac syndrome (dated by TCRdb to about 2019). About the study as a whole: The study used repertoire sequencing to test whether antigen drove CD8+ T cell activation and differentiation in Susac syndrome. CD8+ T cell repertoire clonality was compared between more than 9 healthy donors, approximately 14 Susac syndrome patients and 15 multiple sclerosis patients. Paper-wide results and their limitations: The study acknowledged that relatively few individuals were included in the TCR sequencing and HLA analysis.

Peripheral blood CD8+ and CD4+ T cells from healthy donors, Susac syndrome patients and multiple sclerosis patients were profiled by high-throughput TCR beta sequencing. Healthy donors were included as age- and sex-matched controls. CD8+ TEMRA cells were enriched by FACS, while bulk CD8+ and CD4+ T cells were purified by magnetic negative isolation. Blood was drawn into EDTA tubes, processed within 24 hours, and PBMCs were isolated by density gradient centrifugation. PBMCs intended for TCR sequencing were frozen in liquid nitrogen and were later thawed in a 37 degrees C water bath. The sorted or isolated CD4+, CD8+ and CD8+ TEMRA cells reached a purity of at least 90%. CDR1 and CDR2, per the germline V gene (reference sequence), are LNHDA and SQIVND. Trimming at the junction amounts to 6 bases on V and 3 bases on J, and the germline ends lie 20 bases apart. Including the terminal cysteine and phenylalanine, the CDR3 comprises 16 residues. The sequence is cut down to CDR3 DNA, 48 bases in frame from base 1.

RNA was extracted using the RNeasy kit, and roughly 0.5 to 1 ug of the RNA was reverse transcribed with random hexamers. The immunoSEQ multiplex PCR assay, which covers 54 Vbeta and 13 Jbeta segments, was used to amplify TCR beta CDR3 regions. Bias from PCR amplification was corrected by using a synthetic template baseline for primer optimization and for computational correction. The authors' pipeline ran thus. Reads were assigned to V, D and J genes according to IMGT and analyzed in immunoSEQ Analyzer, with only productive sequences retained. Clonality was computed as one minus Shannon entropy normalized by log2 of the number of productive unique sequences. For each patient and control, public and private clones were evaluated among the 100 most prevalent clones. Clones were defined as Susac-specific if absent from the healthy and MS cohorts, from some 1,000 published viral clones and from other ImmuneACCESS disease sequences. The public reads were reanalyzed by TCRdb: fastp trimming at Q25, MiXCR alignment, in-frame beta chains only. Entries that share a CDR3 protein sequence are merged under the most common genes and DNA. Here the V and J calls rest on TCRdb's processing, not on the authors' analysis. The sample yields roughly 110,000 distinct CDR3 sequences; less than 95% were counted once. The ten largest clones capture around 0.12% of the sample.

The chain links TRBV19 with TRBJ1-2; D gene: possibly TRBD1, on 6 matching bases. The sequenced material came from CD8+ T cells from PBMCs. The receptor's source is a human donor in good health. CDR3 protein: CASRPTDPDRYYGYTF. The DNA is TGTGCCAGTAGGCCAACCGATCCGGACAGATACTATGGCTACACCTTC.